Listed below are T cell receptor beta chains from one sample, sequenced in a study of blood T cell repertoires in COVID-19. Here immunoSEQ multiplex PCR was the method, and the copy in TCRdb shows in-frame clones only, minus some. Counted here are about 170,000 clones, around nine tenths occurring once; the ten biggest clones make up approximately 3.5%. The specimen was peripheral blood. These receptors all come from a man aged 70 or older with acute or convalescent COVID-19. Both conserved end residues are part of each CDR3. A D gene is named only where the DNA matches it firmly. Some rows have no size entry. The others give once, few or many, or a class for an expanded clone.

CDR3aa: CASTRGSYEQYF
CDR3nt: TGTGCCAGCACCCGGGGGTCCTACGAGCAGTACTTC
d_gene: -
v_gene: TRBV5-6
abundance: -
j_gene: TRBJ2-7

CDR3aa: CASSPGTDKAFF
CDR3nt: TGTGCCAGCAGTCCCGGGACAGACAAAGCTTTCTTT
d_gene: TRBD1
v_gene: TRBV3-1/TRBV3-2
abundance: -
j_gene: TRBJ1-1

CDR3aa: CASSSGGAGHNEQFF
CDR3nt: TGTGCCAGCAGCTCCGGCGGGGCGGGTCACAATGAGCAGTTCTTC
d_gene: -
v_gene: TRBV7-3
abundance: -
j_gene: TRBJ2-1

CDR3aa: CASSYSINSNSPLHF
CDR3nt: TGTGCCAGCAGTTACTCGATAAACAGCAATTCACCCCTCCACTTT
d_gene: -
v_gene: TRBV6-2/TRBV6-3
abundance: -
j_gene: TRBJ1-6

CDR3aa: CATSRDGGNLHF
CDR3nt: TGTGCCACCAGCAGAGATGGAGGAAACCTCCACTTT
d_gene: -
v_gene: TRBV15
abundance: -
j_gene: TRBJ1-6

CDR3aa: CASSFEGTFSGNTIYF
CDR3nt: TGCGCCAGCAGCTTTGAAGGGACTTTCTCTGGAAACACCATATATTTT
d_gene: -
v_gene: TRBV5-1
abundance: -
j_gene: TRBJ1-3

CDR3aa: CASSSPGTSGVRQETQYF
CDR3nt: TGTGCCAGCAGCTCCCCCGGGACTAGCGGGGTACGCCAAGAGACCCAGTACTTC
d_gene: TRBD2
v_gene: TRBV7-2
abundance: -
j_gene: TRBJ2-5

CDR3aa: CASRGLYNSPLHF
CDR3nt: TGTGCCAGCAGGGGCCTCTATAATTCACCCCTCCACTTT
d_gene: -
v_gene: TRBV6-5
abundance: -
j_gene: TRBJ1-6

CDR3aa: CASSGTGGTEAFF
CDR3nt: TGTGCCAGCAGCGGAACAGGGGGCACTGAAGCTTTCTTT
d_gene: TRBD1
v_gene: TRBV14
abundance: -
j_gene: TRBJ1-1

CDR3aa: CASSIVNYGRPETQYF
CDR3nt: TGTGCCAGTAGTATAGTAAACTACGGCCGTCCCGAGACCCAGTACTTC
d_gene: -
v_gene: TRBV19
abundance: -
j_gene: TRBJ2-5

CDR3aa: CASTYRGRGMEPQHF
CDR3nt: TGTGCCAGCACCTACCGAGGCAGGGGAATGGAGCCCCAGCATTTT
d_gene: -
v_gene: TRBV6-5
abundance: -
j_gene: TRBJ1-5

CDR3aa: CASSYYEQYF
CDR3nt: TGTGCCAGCAGTTACTACGAGCAGTACTTC
d_gene: -
v_gene: TRBV2
abundance: -
j_gene: TRBJ2-7

CDR3aa: CASSPGQGNNEQFF
CDR3nt: TGTGCCAGTAGTCCGGGACAGGGGAACAATGAGCAGTTCTTC
d_gene: TRBD1
v_gene: TRBV19
abundance: -
j_gene: TRBJ2-1

CDR3aa: CASRGATEAFF
CDR3nt: TGTGCCAGCAGGGGAGCCACTGAAGCTTTCTTT
d_gene: -
v_gene: TRBV25-1
abundance: -
j_gene: TRBJ1-1

CDR3aa: CASSYEAGLTTNEKLFF
CDR3nt: TGTGCCAGCAGTTACGAGGCAGGACTTACAACTAATGAAAAACTGTTTTTT
d_gene: -
v_gene: TRBV6-2/TRBV6-3
abundance: -
j_gene: TRBJ1-4

CDR3aa: CASSDRGASPLHF
CDR3nt: TGTGCCAGCAGTGACAGGGGTGCTTCACCCCTCCACTTT
d_gene: -
v_gene: TRBV2
abundance: -
j_gene: TRBJ1-6

CDR3aa: CASSPTPGQSYGYTF
CDR3nt: TGTGCCAGCAGCCCAACACCGGGACAGTCATATGGCTACACCTTC
d_gene: TRBD1
v_gene: TRBV5-5
abundance: -
j_gene: TRBJ1-2

CDR3aa: CASSSPGQPQHF
CDR3nt: TGTGCCAGCAGTTCTCCAGGCCAGCCCCAGCATTTT
d_gene: -
v_gene: TRBV7-2
abundance: -
j_gene: TRBJ1-5

CDR3aa: CASKPRERDYEQYF
CDR3nt: TGTGCCAGCAAGCCCCGGGAGAGGGACTACGAGCAGTACTTC
d_gene: -
v_gene: TRBV2
abundance: -
j_gene: TRBJ2-7

CDR3aa: CASTTLGGYGYTF
CDR3nt: TGTGCCAGCACCACCTTAGGGGGCTATGGCTACACCTTC
d_gene: -
v_gene: TRBV2
abundance: -
j_gene: TRBJ1-2

CDR3aa: CASSWTGVAETQYF
CDR3nt: TGTGCCAGCAGCTGGACAGGGGTTGCGGAGACCCAGTACTTC
d_gene: TRBD1
v_gene: TRBV5-5
abundance: -
j_gene: TRBJ2-5

CDR3aa: CATSRRDRASQPQHF
CDR3nt: TGTGCCACCAGCCGCCGGGACAGGGCTAGTCAGCCCCAGCATTTT
d_gene: TRBD1
v_gene: TRBV15
abundance: few
j_gene: TRBJ1-5

CDR3aa: CASSEVKGENEQFF
CDR3nt: TGTGCCAGCAGTGAAGTAAAAGGGGAAAATGAGCAGTTCTTC
d_gene: -
v_gene: TRBV2
abundance: -
j_gene: TRBJ2-1

CDR3aa: CSVEPPDRGDEQFF
CDR3nt: TGCAGCGTTGAACCCCCGGACAGGGGTGATGAGCAGTTCTTC
d_gene: TRBD1
v_gene: TRBV29-1
abundance: once
j_gene: TRBJ2-1

CDR3aa: CATSGGGYTDTQYF
CDR3nt: TGCGCCACCAGCGGGGGGGGATACACAGATACGCAGTATTTT
d_gene: TRBD2
v_gene: TRBV5-1
abundance: few
j_gene: TRBJ2-3

CDR3aa: CASRLRGSGQPQHF
CDR3nt: TGTGCCAGCAGACTTAGGGGGAGTGGGCAGCCCCAGCATTTT
d_gene: -
v_gene: TRBV28
abundance: -
j_gene: TRBJ1-5

CDR3aa: CASSPGQGKGANVLTF
CDR3nt: TGTGCCAGCAGCCCGGGACAGGGGAAAGGGGCCAACGTCCTGACTTTC
d_gene: TRBD1
v_gene: TRBV7-4
abundance: -
j_gene: TRBJ2-6

CDR3aa: CASSPGLAGASLRETQYF
CDR3nt: TGTGCCAGCTCACCGGGACTAGCGGGGGCCTCCCTTCGAGAGACCCAGTACTTC
d_gene: TRBD2
v_gene: TRBV18
abundance: -
j_gene: TRBJ2-5

CDR3aa: CATSDLQGRETFF
CDR3nt: TGTGCCACCAGTGATTTGCAGGGGCGGGAGACTTTCTTT
d_gene: -
v_gene: TRBV24-1
abundance: -
j_gene: TRBJ1-1

CDR3aa: CASSLERAGGEQFF
CDR3nt: TGTGCCAGCAGCCTTGAGAGGGCCGGCGGTGAGCAGTTCTTC
d_gene: -
v_gene: TRBV2
abundance: -
j_gene: TRBJ2-1

CDR3aa: CASSRRGNSVEQFF
CDR3nt: TGTGCCAGCAGCCGTCGGGGTAATTCAGTTGAGCAGTTCTTC
d_gene: -
v_gene: TRBV11-1
abundance: -
j_gene: TRBJ2-1

CDR3aa: CASSQVEGGATNEKLFF
CDR3nt: TGTGCCAGCAGCCAAGTCGAGGGCGGCGCAACTAATGAAAAACTGTTTTTT
d_gene: -
v_gene: TRBV4-2
abundance: -
j_gene: TRBJ1-4

CDR3aa: CASSGQGAETQYF
CDR3nt: TGCGCCAGCAGCGGACAGGGGGCGGAGACCCAGTACTTC
d_gene: TRBD1
v_gene: TRBV5-1
abundance: -
j_gene: TRBJ2-5

CDR3aa: CASSRAGRRATNEKLFF
CDR3nt: TGTGCCAGCAGCAGAGCAGGGCGTAGGGCAACTAATGAAAAACTGTTTTTT
d_gene: -
v_gene: TRBV4-2
abundance: -
j_gene: TRBJ1-4

CDR3aa: CASSIGRGSYNEQFF
CDR3nt: TGTGCCAGCAGCATCGGCCGGGGGTCCTACAATGAGCAGTTCTTC
d_gene: -
v_gene: TRBV7-2
abundance: -
j_gene: TRBJ2-1

CDR3aa: CAWSATGDSPLHF
CDR3nt: TGTGCCTGGAGTGCGACAGGGGATTCACCCCTCCACTTT
d_gene: TRBD1
v_gene: TRBV30
abundance: -
j_gene: TRBJ1-6

CDR3aa: CASSLVTSSSYEQYF
CDR3nt: TGTGCCAGCAGCTTAGTGACTAGTAGCTCCTACGAGCAGTACTTC
d_gene: -
v_gene: TRBV7-2
abundance: -
j_gene: TRBJ2-7

CDR3aa: CASSLVAQNNEQFF
CDR3nt: TGCGCCAGCAGCTTGGTTGCCCAGAACAATGAGCAGTTCTTC
d_gene: -
v_gene: TRBV5-1
abundance: -
j_gene: TRBJ2-1

CDR3aa: CASTSGPYNEQFF
CDR3nt: TGTGCCAGCACTAGCGGGCCTTACAATGAGCAGTTCTTC
d_gene: TRBD2
v_gene: TRBV11-3
abundance: -
j_gene: TRBJ2-1

CDR3aa: CASPPPPGENQPQHF
CDR3nt: TGCGCCAGCCCACCCCCCCCCGGGGAGAATCAGCCCCAGCATTTT
d_gene: -
v_gene: TRBV10-1
abundance: -
j_gene: TRBJ1-5

CDR3aa: CAGRQGSDEKLFF
CDR3nt: TGTGCCGGTCGACAGGGAAGCGATGAAAAACTGTTTTTT
d_gene: TRBD1
v_gene: TRBV18
abundance: -
j_gene: TRBJ1-4

CDR3aa: CASIVGQGVKGYTF
CDR3nt: TGTGCCAGCATCGTCGGACAGGGGGTTAAGGGCTACACCTTC
d_gene: TRBD1
v_gene: TRBV28
abundance: -
j_gene: TRBJ1-2

CDR3aa: CASSFFRESNQPQHF
CDR3nt: TGTGCCAGCAGCTTCTTCAGGGAAAGCAATCAGCCCCAGCATTTT
d_gene: -
v_gene: TRBV5-6
abundance: -
j_gene: TRBJ1-5

CDR3aa: CASSPGTGNYGYTF
CDR3nt: TGTGCCAGCTCTCCCGGGACAGGGAACTATGGCTACACCTTC
d_gene: TRBD1
v_gene: TRBV18
abundance: -
j_gene: TRBJ1-2

CDR3aa: CASSSPRRARELQFF
CDR3nt: TGTGCCAGCAGTTCCCCCAGGAGGGCGCGGGAGTTGCAGTTCTTC
d_gene: TRBD2
v_gene: TRBV6-5
abundance: -
j_gene: TRBJ2-1

CDR3aa: CATSDPTPGTSGTDTQYF
CDR3nt: TGTGCCACCAGTGACCCAACCCCCGGGACTAGCGGCACAGATACGCAGTATTTT
d_gene: TRBD2
v_gene: TRBV24-1
abundance: few
j_gene: TRBJ2-3

CDR3aa: CASSEARSSFPYEQYF
CDR3nt: TGTGCCAGCAGTGAAGCGCGATCTAGCTTTCCCTACGAGCAGTACTTC
d_gene: -
v_gene: TRBV6-1
abundance: -
j_gene: TRBJ2-7

CDR3aa: CSVDQDTGELFF
CDR3nt: TGCAGCGTTGATCAGGACACCGGGGAGCTGTTTTTT
d_gene: -
v_gene: TRBV29-1
abundance: -
j_gene: TRBJ2-2

CDR3aa: CATSEGRATNEKLFF
CDR3nt: TGTGCCACCAGCGAGGGCCGGGCTACTAATGAAAAACTGTTTTTT
d_gene: -
v_gene: TRBV15
abundance: -
j_gene: TRBJ1-4

CDR3aa: CASSQEFTGYEQYF
CDR3nt: TGTGCCAGCAGCCAAGAATTTACTGGCTACGAGCAGTACTTC
d_gene: -
v_gene: TRBV4-2
abundance: -
j_gene: TRBJ2-7

CDR3aa: CATTTRRGTGADTQYF
CDR3nt: TGTGCCACCACCACGAGACGGGGAACGGGTGCAGATACGCAGTATTTT
d_gene: -
v_gene: TRBV15
abundance: -
j_gene: TRBJ2-3

CDR3aa: CASSQDRGTGELFF
CDR3nt: TGTGCCAGCAGCCAAGACAGGGGGACCGGGGAGCTGTTTTTT
d_gene: TRBD1
v_gene: TRBV3-1/TRBV3-2
abundance: -
j_gene: TRBJ2-2

CDR3aa: CASSLGLYEGGYTF
CDR3nt: TGTGCCAGCAGCTTAGGGTTATACGAGGGTGGCTACACCTTC
d_gene: -
v_gene: TRBV7-2
abundance: -
j_gene: TRBJ1-2

CDR3aa: CASSLGSGVGEKLFF
CDR3nt: TGTGCCAGCAGCTTAGGGTCAGGGGTTGGGGAAAAACTGTTTTTT
d_gene: -
v_gene: TRBV7-2
abundance: -
j_gene: TRBJ1-4

CDR3aa: CATYGQGVKEQYF
CDR3nt: TGTGCCACCTACGGTCAGGGGGTCAAAGAGCAGTACTTC
d_gene: TRBD1
v_gene: TRBV10-3
abundance: few
j_gene: TRBJ2-7

CDR3aa: CASSLDGSTIYGYTF
CDR3nt: TGTGCCAGCAGCTTAGATGGAAGCACTATCTATGGCTACACCTTC
d_gene: -
v_gene: TRBV7-8
abundance: few
j_gene: TRBJ1-2

CDR3aa: CSVGSGGDEAFF
CDR3nt: TGCAGCGTTGGTTCGGGGGGCGATGAGGCTTTCTTT
d_gene: -
v_gene: TRBV29-1
abundance: -
j_gene: TRBJ1-1